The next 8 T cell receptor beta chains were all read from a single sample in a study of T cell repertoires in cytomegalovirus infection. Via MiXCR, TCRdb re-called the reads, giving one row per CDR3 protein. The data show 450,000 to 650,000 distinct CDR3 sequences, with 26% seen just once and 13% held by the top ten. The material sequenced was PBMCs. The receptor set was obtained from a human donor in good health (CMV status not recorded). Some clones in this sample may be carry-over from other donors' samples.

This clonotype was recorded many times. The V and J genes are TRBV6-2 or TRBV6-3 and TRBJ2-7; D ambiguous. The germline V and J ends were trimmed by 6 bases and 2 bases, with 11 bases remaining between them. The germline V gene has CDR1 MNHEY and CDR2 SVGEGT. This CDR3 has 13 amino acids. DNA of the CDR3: TGTGCCAGCAGGGATCCGTCGACCTACGAGCAGTACTTC. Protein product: CASRDPSTYEQYF.

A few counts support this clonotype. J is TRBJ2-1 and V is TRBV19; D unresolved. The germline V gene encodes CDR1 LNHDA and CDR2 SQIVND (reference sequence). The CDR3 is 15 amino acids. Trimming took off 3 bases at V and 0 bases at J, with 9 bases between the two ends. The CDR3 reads CASSIIGYSYNEQFF. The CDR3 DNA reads TGTGCCAGTAGTATCATCGGTTACTCCTACAATGAGCAGTTCTTC.

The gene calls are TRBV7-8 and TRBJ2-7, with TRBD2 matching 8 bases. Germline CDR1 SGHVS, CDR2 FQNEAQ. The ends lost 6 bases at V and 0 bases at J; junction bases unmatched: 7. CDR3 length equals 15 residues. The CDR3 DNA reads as TGTGCCAGCAGATTAACAGCGGGAGTCTCCTACGAGCAGTACTTC. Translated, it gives CASRLTAGVSYEQYF.

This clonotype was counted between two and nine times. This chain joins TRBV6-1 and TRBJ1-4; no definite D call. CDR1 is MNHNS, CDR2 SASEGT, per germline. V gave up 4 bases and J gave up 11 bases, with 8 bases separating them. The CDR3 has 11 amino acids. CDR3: CASSGGGKLFF. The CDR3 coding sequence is TGTGCCAGCAGTGGCGGCGGGAAACTGTTTTTT.

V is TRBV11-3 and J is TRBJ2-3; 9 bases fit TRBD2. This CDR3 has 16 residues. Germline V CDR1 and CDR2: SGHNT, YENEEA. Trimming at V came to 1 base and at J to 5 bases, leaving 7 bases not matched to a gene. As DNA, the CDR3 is TGTGCCAGCAGCTTAGTCGGCGGGAGGGGTGTAGATACGCAGTATTTT. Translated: CASSLVGGRGVDTQYF.

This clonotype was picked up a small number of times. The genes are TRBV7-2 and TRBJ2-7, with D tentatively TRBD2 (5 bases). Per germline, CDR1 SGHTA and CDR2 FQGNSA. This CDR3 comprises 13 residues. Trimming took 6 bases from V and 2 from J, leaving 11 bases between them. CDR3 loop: CASRPDLPYEQYF. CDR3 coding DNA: TGTGCCAGCAGACCGGACTTACCCTACGAGCAGTACTTC.

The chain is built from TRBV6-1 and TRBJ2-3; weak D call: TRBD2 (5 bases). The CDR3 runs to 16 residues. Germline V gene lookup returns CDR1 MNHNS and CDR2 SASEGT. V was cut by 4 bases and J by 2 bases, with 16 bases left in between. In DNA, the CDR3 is TGTGCCAGCAGTGTACGCAGTCTAGCCAACACAGATACGCAGTATTTT. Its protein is CASSVRSLANTDTQYF.

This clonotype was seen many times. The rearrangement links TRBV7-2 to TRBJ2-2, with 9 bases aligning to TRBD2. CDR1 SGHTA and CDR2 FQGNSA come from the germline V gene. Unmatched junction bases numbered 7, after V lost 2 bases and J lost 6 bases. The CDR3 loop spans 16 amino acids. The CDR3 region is CASSLTAGGVPGELFF. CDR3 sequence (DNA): TGTGCCAGCAGCTTAACGGCGGGAGGGGTCCCCGGGGAGCTGTTTTTT.